This is a list of T cell receptor beta chains from one sample in a study of T cell responses to AZD1222 COVID-19 vaccine. Repertoires were generated with immunoSEQ multiplex PCR, while TCRdb's copy carries only in-frame clones and drops some. The repertoire holds 85,000 to 100,000 clones, with around nine tenths as singletons. The sequenced sample was peripheral blood, obtained on day 0 of AZD1222 vaccination. Receptor source: an adult in good health. Each CDR3 is given with its conserved first and last residue. The D gene is left open where the match is weak. Clone size is stated in some rows and not others, as once, few, many or a class when expanded.

>TRBD1|once|TRBJ1-2|TRBV19
TGTGCCAGTAGTCCTCCCGGGGGGGGACAGGGATTTTCTGGCTACACCTTC
CASSPPGGGQGFSGYTF
>TRBD1|once|TRBJ1-1|TRBV10-1
TGCGCCAGCAGTGAGTCTAAGGGGGCGTACACTGAAGCTTTCTTT
CASSESKGAYTEAFF
>.|.|TRBJ1-6|TRBV7-2
TGTGCCAGCAGCTTAGAGGGAGGGTTTGAGTCACCCCTCCACTTT
CASSLEGGFESPLHF
>TRBD1|.|TRBJ1-5|TRBV19
TGTGCCAGTAGTATACTACAGGGGGTCAATCAGCCCCAGCATTTT
CASSILQGVNQPQHF
>TRBD1|.|TRBJ1-1|TRBV30
TGTGCCTGGAGGCGGACAGGGGGCACTGAAGCTTTCTTT
CAWRRTGGTEAFF
>.|.|TRBJ1-4|TRBV7-9
TGTGCCAGCAGCTTAGCGTTACAGGGACCGAATGAAAAACTGTTTTTT
CASSLALQGPNEKLFF
>.|.|TRBJ2-2|TRBV5-1
TGCGCCAGCAGCTTGTGGGGGAGCACCGGGGAGCTGTTTTTT
CASSLWGSTGELFF
>.|once|TRBJ2-1|TRBV7-2
TGTGCCAGCAGCTTAAAGTTGCCGACCTACAATGAGCAGTTCTTC
CASSLKLPTYNEQFF
>.|.|TRBJ1-1|TRBV19
TGTGCCAGTATCAAACCGGGGGGGAACACTGAAGCTTTCTTT
CASIKPGGNTEAFF
>.|many|TRBJ2-5|TRBV5-1
TGCGCCAGCAGCTTGTCTAGGGGGTCCGGGGAGACCCAGTACTTC
CASSLSRGSGETQYF
>.|once|TRBJ2-2|TRBV5-1
TGCGCCAGCAGCTCCGACGGTGTCGGGGAGCTGTTTTTT
CASSSDGVGELFF
>TRBD1|.|TRBJ2-1|TRBV5-1
TGCGCCAGCAGCTCCACCGGGACAGGGGACTACAATGAGCAGTTCTTC
CASSSTGTGDYNEQFF
>TRBD1|.|TRBJ2-1|TRBV7-8
TGTGCCAGCAGCTCGCTGCGACAGGGCCATGGGAATGAGCAGTTCTTC
CASSSLRQGHGNEQFF
>.|.|TRBJ1-3|TRBV5-4
TGTGCCAGCAGCCTGGACCGCTCTGGAAACACCATATATTTT
CASSLDRSGNTIYF
>.|.|TRBJ1-2|TRBV28
TGTGCCAGCAGTTTCGGAGGGGGGGGTTACTATGGCTACACCTTC
CASSFGGGGYYGYTF
>TRBD1|.|TRBJ1-1|TRBV6-1
TGTGCCAGCAGACTGACAGGGCTCAACACTGAAGCTTTCTTT
CASRLTGLNTEAFF
>.|.|TRBJ1-1|TRBV6-2/TRBV6-3
TGTGCCAGCAGTTCCCGAGGTACAGGGAACACTGAAGCTTTCTTT
CASSSRGTGNTEAFF
>.|.|TRBJ1-2|TRBV5-1
TGCGCCAGCAGCTTGGAGTTCGGGGCGGCCATTTATAACTATGGCTACACCTTC
CASSLEFGAAIYNYGYTF
>TRBD1|.|TRBJ1-6|TRBV7-9
TGTGCCAGCAGCCCTGGACAGGAAACTAATCCCCTCCACTTT
CASSPGQETNPLHF
>.|.|TRBJ2-2|TRBV7-3
TGTGCCAGCAGCAGACCAGTCGGGGGGCGCACCGGGGAGCTGTTTTTT
CASSRPVGGRTGELFF
>TRBD1|.|TRBJ1-1|TRBV27
TGTGCCAGCAGCGGAAGCAGGGGGCGGTGGGCTGAAGCTTTCTTT
CASSGSRGRWAEAFF
>TRBD1|.|TRBJ1-2|TRBV7-9
TGTGCCAGCAGCGACAGGGAATTCTATGGCTACACCTTC
CASSDREFYGYTF
>TRBD1|few|TRBJ2-1|TRBV11-2
TGTGCCAGCAGCTTTGCCGACAGGGAAATTTATGAGCAGTTCTTC
CASSFADREIYEQFF
>TRBD1|few|TRBJ1-2|TRBV4-1
TGCGCCAGCAGCCGGACAGGGGATGGCTACACCTTC
CASSRTGDGYTF
>TRBD1|.|TRBJ1-4|TRBV30
TGTGCCTGGAGCGGGACAGCTCTTGAAAAACTGTTTTTT
CAWSGTALEKLFF
>.|.|TRBJ2-3|TRBV3-1/TRBV3-2
TGTGCCAGCAGCCAACGGGGTCGGGTGGGCACAGATACGCAGTATTTT
CASSQRGRVGTDTQYF